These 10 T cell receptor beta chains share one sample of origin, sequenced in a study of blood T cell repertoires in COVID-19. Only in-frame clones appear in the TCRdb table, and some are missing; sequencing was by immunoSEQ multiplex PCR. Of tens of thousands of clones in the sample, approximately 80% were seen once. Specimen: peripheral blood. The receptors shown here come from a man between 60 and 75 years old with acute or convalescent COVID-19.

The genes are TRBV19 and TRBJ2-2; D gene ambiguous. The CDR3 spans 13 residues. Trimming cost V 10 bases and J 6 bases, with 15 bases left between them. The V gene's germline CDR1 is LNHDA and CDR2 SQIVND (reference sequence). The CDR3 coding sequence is TGTGCCACTGGCGTGGCAGGCCCCGGGGAGCTGTTTTTT. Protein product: CATGVAGPGELFF.

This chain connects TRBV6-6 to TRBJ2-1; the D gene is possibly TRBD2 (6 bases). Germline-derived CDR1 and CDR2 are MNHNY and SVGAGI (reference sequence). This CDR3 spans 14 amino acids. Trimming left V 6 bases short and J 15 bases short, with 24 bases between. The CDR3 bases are TGTGCCAGCAGGGAACTAATCGCTAGCGTTCGTCCGTTCTTC. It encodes CASRELIASVRPFF.

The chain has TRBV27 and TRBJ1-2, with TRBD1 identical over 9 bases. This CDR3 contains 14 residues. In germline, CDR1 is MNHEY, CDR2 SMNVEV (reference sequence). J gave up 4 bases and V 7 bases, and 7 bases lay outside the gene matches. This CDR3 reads CASMSLQGAYGYTF. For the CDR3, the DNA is TGTGCCAGCATGTCCCTACAGGGGGCCTATGGCTACACCTTC.

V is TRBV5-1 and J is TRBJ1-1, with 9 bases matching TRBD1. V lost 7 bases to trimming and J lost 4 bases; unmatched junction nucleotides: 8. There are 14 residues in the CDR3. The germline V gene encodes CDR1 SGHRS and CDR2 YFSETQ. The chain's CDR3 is CASWSGQGSTEAFF. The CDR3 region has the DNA TGCGCCAGCTGGTCAGGACAGGGGAGCACTGAAGCTTTCTTT. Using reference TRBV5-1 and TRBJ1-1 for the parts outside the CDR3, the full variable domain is KAGVTQTPRYLIKTRGQQVTLSCSPISGHRSVSWYQQTPGQGLQFLFEYFSETQRNKGNFPGRFSGRQFSNSRSEMNVSTLELGDSALYLCASWSGQGSTEAFFGQGTRLTVV.

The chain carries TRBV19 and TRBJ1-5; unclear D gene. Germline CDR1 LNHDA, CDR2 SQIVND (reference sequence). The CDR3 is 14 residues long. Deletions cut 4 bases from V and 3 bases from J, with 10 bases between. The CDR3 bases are TGTGCCAGTAGTAGGAGCGACCTCAATCAGCCCCAGCATTTT. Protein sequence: CASSRSDLNQPQHF.

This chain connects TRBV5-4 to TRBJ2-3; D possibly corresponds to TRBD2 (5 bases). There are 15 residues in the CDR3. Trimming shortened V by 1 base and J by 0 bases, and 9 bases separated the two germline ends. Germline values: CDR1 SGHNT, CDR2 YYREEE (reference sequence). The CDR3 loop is CASSLSGSSTDTQYF. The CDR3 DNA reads TGTGCCAGCAGCTTGAGCGGATCTAGCACAGATACGCAGTATTTT.

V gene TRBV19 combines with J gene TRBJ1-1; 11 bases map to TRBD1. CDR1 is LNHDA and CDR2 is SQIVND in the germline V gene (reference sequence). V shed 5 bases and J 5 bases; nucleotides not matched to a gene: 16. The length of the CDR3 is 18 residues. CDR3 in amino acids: CASSLRTGGFGVLTEAFF. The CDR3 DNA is TGTGCCAGTAGTCTTAGGACAGGGGGCTTCGGGGTGTTGACTGAAGCTTTCTTT.

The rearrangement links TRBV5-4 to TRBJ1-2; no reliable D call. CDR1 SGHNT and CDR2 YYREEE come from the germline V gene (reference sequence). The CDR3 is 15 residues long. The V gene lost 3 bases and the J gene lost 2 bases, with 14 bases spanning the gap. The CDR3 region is CASSWRRSSNYGYTF. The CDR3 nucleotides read TGTGCCAGCAGCTGGAGGAGGTCGTCCAACTATGGCTACACCTTC. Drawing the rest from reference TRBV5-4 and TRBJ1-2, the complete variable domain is ETGVTQSPTHLIKTRGQQVTLRCSSQSGHNTVSWYQQALGQGPQFIFQYYREEENGRGNFPPRFSGLQFPNYSSELNVNALELDDSALYLCASSWRRSSNYGYTFGSGTRLTVV.

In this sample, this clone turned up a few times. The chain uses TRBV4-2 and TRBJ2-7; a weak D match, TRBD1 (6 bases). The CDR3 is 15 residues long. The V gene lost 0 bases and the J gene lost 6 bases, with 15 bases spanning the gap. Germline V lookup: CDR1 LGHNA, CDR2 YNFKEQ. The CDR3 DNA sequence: TGTGCCAGCAGCCAAGATTTGAATGGCAGGGGCGAGCAGTACTTC. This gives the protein CASSQDLNGRGEQYF.

The CDR3 bases are TGTGCCAGCAGTTCCCCACGGGACAGTGGAATCTATGAGCAGTTCTTC. This sequence encodes CASSSPRDSGIYEQFF. The chain has TRBV6-5 and TRBJ2-1, with 7 bases that match TRBD1. Germline lookup yields CDR1 MNHEY and CDR2 SVGAGI. This CDR3 contains 16 residues. V lost 4 bases to trimming and J lost 8 bases; unmatched junction nucleotides: 14.